This TCR beta chain was recorded in a study of CD8+CD57+ T cells in acquired aplastic anemia. General study findings and limits: Patients showed no significant difference from controls in CD8+ Simpson's diversity.

As to this clonotype: Its target is not known.

Patients chosen for sequencing had shown CD8+CD57+ cell expansion by flow cytometry. Every one of the patients had aplastic anemia (severe, acquired). Profiling that covered TCR beta VDJ and CDR3 relied on genomic DNA as its template. TCRdb re-analysed the reads in MiXCR, keeping a single row per CDR3 protein. This table has around 250,000 distinct CDR3 sequences, roughly 82% appearing once. The ends lost 3 bases at V and 10 bases at J; junction bases unmatched: 14. This CDR3 is 15 amino acids long. Germline loops: CDR1 SGHVS, CDR2 FQNEAQ. Sequences were obtained from sorted CD4+, CD8+, or CD8+CD57+ T cells (not recorded which) from PBMCs. The sequence came from a human donor with aplastic anemia. The chain carries TRBV7-8 and TRBJ1-2; 7 bases map to TRBD1. CDR3 region: CASSLTRDGTALYTF. The CDR3, as DNA: TGTGCCAGCAGCTTGACTCGAGACGGGACAGCCCTCTACACCTTC.